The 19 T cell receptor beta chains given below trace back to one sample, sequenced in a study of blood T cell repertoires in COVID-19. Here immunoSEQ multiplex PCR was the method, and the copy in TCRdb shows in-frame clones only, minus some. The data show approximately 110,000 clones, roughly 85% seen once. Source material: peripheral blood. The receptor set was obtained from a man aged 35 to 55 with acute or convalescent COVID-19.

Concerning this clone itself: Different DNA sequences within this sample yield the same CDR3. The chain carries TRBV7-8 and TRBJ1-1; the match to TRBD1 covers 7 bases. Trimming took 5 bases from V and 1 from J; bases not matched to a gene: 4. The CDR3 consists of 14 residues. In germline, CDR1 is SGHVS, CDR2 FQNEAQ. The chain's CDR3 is CASSLRDRNTEAFF. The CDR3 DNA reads TGTGCCAGCAGCCTCCGGGACAGGAACACTGAAGCTTTCTTT. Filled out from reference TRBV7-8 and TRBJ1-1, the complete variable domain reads GAGVSQSPRYKVAKRGQDVALRCDPISGHVSLFWYQQALGQGPEFLTYFQNEAQLDKSGLPSDRFFAERPEGSVSTLKIQRTQQEDSAVYLCASSLRDRNTEAFFGQGTRLTVV.

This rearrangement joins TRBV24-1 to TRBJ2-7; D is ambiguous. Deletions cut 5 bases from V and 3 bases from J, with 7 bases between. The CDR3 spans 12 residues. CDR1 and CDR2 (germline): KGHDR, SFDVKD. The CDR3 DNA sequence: TGTGCCACCAGTGTTAACGGCTACGAGCAGTACTTC. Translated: CATSVNGYEQYF.

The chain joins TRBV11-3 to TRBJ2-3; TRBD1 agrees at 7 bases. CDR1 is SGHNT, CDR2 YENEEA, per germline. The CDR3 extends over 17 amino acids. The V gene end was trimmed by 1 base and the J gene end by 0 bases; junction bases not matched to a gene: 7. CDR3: CASSLGVIQGSTDTQYF. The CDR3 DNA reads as TGTGCCAGCAGCTTAGGGGTTATACAGGGGAGCACAGATACGCAGTATTTT. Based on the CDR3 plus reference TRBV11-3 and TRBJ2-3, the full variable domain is EAGVVQSPRYKIIEKKQPVAFWCNPISGHNTLYWYLQNLGQGPELLIRYENEEAVDDSQLPKDRFSAERLKGVDSTLKIQPAELGDSAVYLCASSLGVIQGSTDTQYFGPGTRLTVL.

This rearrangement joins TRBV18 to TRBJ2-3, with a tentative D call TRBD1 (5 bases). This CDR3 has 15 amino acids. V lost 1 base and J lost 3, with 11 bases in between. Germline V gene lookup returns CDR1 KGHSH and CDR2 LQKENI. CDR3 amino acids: CASSPRAGQTDTQYF. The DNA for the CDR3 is TGTGCCAGCTCACCACGGGCAGGGCAAACAGATACGCAGTATTTT.

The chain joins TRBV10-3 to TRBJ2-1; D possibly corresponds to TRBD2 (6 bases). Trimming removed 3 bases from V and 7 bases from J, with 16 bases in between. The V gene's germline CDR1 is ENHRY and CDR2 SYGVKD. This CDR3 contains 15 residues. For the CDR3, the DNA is TGTGCCATCAGTGATGGCAGGGAGGTTAGGAATGAGCAGTTCTTC. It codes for CAISDGREVRNEQFF.

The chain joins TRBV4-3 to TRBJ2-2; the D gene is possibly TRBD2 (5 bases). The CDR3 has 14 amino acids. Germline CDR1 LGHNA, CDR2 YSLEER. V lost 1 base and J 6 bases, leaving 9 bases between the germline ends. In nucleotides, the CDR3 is TGCGCCAGCAGCCAAGCCGGGGTCTCCGGGGAGCTGTTTTTT. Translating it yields CASSQAGVSGELFF.

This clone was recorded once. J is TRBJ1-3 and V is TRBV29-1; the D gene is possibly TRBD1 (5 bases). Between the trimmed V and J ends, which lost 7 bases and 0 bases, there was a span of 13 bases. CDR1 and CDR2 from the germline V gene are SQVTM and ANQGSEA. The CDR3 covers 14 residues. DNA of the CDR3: TGCAGCGGCAGAACAGGAATCTCTGGAAACACCATATATTTT. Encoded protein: CSGRTGISGNTIYF.

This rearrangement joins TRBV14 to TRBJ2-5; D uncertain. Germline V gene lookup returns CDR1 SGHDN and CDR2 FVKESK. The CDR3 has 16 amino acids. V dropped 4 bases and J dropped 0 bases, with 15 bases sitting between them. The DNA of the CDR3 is TGTGCCAGCAGCCCTAACCCCGCCGTGTACCAAGAGACCCAGTACTTC. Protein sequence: CASSPNPAVYQETQYF.

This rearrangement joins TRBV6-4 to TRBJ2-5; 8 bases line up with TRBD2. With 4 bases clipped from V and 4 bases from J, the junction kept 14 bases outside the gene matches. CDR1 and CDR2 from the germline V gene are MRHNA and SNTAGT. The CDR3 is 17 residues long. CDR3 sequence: CASSASYAGGATETQYF. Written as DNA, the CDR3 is TGTGCCAGCAGTGCCTCTTATGCCGGGGGGGCGACAGAGACCCAGTACTTC.

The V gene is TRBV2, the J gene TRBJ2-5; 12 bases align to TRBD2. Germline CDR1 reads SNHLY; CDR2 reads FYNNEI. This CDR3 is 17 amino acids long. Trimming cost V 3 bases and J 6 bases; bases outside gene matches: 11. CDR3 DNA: TGTGCCAGCAGTGACGATTCTAGCGGGGGGGCCGGGAAGACCCAGTACTTC. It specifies CASSDDSSGGAGKTQYF.

CDR3 region: CASSIAGTGNTIYF. The CDR3 DNA reads as TGTGCCAGCAGCATTGCGGGTACCGGAAACACCATATATTTT. The gene calls are TRBV4-2 and TRBJ1-3; D is ambiguous. The germline V and J ends were trimmed by 5 bases and 4 bases, with 12 bases remaining between them. The germline V gene has CDR1 LGHNA and CDR2 YNFKEQ. CDR3 length: 14 residues.

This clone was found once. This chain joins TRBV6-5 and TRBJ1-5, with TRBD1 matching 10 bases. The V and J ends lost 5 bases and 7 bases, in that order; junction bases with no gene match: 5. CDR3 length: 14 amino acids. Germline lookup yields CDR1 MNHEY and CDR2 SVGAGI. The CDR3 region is CASSKGQGIQPQHF. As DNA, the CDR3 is TGTGCCAGCAGTAAGGGACAGGGGATCCAGCCCCAGCATTTT.

In nucleotides, the CDR3 is TGTGCCAGCAGCGTAGAGACCAGGGGGCCGGGAGGCTACACCTTC. Protein: CASSVETRGPGGYTF. The genes are TRBV9 and TRBJ1-2, with 8 nucleotides matching TRBD1. In germline, CDR1 is SGDLS, CDR2 YYNGEE. V was clipped by 0 bases and J by 8 bases; unmatched bases: 9. The CDR3 sequence is 15 residues long.

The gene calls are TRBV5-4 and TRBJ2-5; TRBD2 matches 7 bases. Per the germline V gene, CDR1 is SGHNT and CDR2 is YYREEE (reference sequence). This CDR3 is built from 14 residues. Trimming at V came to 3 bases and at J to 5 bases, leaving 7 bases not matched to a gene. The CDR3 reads CASSSRVAGETQYF. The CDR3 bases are TGTGCCAGCAGCTCCAGGGTAGCGGGTGAGACCCAGTACTTC.

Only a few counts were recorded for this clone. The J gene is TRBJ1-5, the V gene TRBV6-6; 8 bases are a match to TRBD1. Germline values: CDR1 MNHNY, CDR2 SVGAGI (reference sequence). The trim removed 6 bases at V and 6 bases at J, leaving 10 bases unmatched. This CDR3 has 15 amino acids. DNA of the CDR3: TGTGCCAGCAGCGGGGGCACAGGGGGTCGTCAGCCCCAGCATTTT. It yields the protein CASSGGTGGRQPQHF.

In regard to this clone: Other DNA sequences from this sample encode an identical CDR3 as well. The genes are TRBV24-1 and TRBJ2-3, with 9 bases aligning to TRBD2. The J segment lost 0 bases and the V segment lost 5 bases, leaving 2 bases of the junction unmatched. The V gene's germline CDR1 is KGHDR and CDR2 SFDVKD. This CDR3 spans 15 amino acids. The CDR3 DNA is TGTGCCACCAGTGTACTAGCGGGTAGCACAGATACGCAGTATTTT. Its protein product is CATSVLAGSTDTQYF.

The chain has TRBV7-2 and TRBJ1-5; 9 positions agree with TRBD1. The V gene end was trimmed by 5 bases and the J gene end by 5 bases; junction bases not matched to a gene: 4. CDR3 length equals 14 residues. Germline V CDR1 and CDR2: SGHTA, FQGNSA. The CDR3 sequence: CASSRGQGHQPQHF. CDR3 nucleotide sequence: TGTGCCAGCAGCCGGGGACAGGGACATCAGCCCCAGCATTTT.

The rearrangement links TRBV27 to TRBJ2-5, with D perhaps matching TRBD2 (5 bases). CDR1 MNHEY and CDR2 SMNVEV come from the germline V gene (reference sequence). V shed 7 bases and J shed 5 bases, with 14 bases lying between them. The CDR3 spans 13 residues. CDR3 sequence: CASKGGMGETQYF. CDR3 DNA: TGTGCCAGCAAAGGAGGAATGGGTGAGACCCAGTACTTC.

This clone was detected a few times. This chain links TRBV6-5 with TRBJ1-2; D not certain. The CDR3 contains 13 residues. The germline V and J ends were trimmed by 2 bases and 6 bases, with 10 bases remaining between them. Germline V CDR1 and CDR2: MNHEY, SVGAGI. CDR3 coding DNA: TGTGCCAGCAGTTACAGGAGCTTTGATGGCTACACCTTC. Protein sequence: CASSYRSFDGYTF.